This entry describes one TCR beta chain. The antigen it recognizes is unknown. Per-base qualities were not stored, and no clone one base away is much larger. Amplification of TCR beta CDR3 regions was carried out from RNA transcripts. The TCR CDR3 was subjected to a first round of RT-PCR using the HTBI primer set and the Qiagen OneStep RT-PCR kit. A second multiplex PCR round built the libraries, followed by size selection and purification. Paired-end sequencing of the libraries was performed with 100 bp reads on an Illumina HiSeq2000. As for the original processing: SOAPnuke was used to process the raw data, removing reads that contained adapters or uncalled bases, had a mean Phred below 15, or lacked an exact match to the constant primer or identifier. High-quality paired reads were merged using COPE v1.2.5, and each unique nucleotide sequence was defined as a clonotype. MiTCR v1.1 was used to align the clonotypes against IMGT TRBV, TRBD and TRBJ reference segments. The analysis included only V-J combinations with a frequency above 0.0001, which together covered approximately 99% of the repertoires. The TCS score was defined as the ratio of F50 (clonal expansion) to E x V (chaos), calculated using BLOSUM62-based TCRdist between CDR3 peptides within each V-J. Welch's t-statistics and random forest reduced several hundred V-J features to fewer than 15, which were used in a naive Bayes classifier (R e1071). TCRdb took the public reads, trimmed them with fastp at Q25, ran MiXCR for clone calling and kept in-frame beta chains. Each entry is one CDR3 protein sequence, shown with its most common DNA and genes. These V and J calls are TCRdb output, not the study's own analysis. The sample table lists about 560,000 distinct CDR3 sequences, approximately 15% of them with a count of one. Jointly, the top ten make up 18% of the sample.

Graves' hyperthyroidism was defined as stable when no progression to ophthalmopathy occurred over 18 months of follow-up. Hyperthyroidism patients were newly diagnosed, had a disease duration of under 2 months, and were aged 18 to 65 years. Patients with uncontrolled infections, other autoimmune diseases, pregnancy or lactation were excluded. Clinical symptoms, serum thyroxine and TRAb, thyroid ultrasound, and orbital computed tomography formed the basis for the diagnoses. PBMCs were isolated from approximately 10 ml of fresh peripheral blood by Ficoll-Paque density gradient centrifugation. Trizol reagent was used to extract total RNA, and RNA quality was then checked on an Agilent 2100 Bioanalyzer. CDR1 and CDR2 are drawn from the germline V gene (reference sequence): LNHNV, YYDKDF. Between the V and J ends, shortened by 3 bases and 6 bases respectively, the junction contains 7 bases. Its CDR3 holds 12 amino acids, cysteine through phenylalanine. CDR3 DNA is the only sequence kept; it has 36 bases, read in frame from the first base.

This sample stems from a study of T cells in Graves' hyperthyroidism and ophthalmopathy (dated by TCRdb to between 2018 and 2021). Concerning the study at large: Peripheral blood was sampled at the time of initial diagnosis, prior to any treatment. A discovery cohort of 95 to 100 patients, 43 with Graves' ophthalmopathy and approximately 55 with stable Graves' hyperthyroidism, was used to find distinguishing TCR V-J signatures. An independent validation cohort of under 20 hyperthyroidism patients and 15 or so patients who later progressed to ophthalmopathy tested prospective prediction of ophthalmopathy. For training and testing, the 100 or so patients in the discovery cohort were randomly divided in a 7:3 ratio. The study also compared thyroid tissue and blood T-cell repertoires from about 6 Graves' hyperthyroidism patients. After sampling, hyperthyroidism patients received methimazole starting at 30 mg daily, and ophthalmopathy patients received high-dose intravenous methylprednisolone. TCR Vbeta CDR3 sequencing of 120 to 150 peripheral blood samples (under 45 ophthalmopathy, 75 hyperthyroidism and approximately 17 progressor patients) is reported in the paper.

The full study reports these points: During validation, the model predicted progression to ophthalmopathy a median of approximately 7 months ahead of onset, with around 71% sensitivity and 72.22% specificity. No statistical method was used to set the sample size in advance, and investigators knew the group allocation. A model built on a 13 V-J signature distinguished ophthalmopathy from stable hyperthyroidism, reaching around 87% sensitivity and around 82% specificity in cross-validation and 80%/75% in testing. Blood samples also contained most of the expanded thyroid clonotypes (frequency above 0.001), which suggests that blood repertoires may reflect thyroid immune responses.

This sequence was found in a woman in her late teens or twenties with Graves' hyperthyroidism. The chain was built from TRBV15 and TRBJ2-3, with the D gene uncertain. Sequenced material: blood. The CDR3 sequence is CATSSTPDTQYF. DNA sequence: TGTGCCACCAGCAGCACCCCCGATACGCAGTATTTT.